This T cell receptor (beta chain) comes out of a study of T cell responses to AZD1222 COVID-19 vaccine. This clone was seen only a few times. The CDR3 totals 18 residues. TCRdb's table, derived via immunoSEQ multiplex PCR, lists solely in-frame clones and lacks some. Of more than 85,000 clones in the sample, more than 70% are singletons; the top ten hold less than 9.5%. The chain has TRBV21-1 and TRBJ2-7; the D segment call TRBD2 is taken from the table without a DNA check. TRBV21-1 counts as a pseudogene. This receptor was identified in an adult in good health. The material sequenced was peripheral blood, taken on day 0 of AZD1222 vaccination. Here the CDR3 DNA reads TGTGCCAGCAGCAAAAAACCTAAAAAACTAGCGGGACTCTACGAGCAGTACTTC. Amino acid sequence: CASSKKPKKLAGLYEQYF.